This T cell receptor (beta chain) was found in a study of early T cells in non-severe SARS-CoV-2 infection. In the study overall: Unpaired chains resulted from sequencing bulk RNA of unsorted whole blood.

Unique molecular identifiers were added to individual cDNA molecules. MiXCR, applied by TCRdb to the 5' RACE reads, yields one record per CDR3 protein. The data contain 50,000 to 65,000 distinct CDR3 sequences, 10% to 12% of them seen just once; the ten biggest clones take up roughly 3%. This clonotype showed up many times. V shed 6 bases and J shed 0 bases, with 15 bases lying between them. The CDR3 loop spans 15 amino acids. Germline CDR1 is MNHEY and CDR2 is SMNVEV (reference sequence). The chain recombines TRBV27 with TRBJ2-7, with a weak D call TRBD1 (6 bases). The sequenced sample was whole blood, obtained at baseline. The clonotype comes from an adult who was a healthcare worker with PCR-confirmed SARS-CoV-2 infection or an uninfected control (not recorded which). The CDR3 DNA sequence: TGTGCCAGCAGCTTGACCGGGACACGCTCCTACGAGCAGTACTTC. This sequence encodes CASSLTGTRSYEQYF.